This note documents a single T cell receptor beta chain sequence. This entry belongs to a study of regulatory T cells in long-lasting Graves disease. V lost 5 bases, J lost 8 bases, and 13 bases stayed unmatched. From germline, CDR1 is SGHRS and CDR2 YFSETQ. The CDR3 has 15 amino acids. Arm-PCR with iRepertoire HTBI primers amplified the CDR3 regions for these TCR beta libraries. Authors' data handling: Identification across samples found 60 to 75 TRBV and fewer than 15 TRBJ segments. One entry per CDR3 protein, called by TCRdb with MiXCR from the multiplex PCR reads. The V and J calls, along with clone size, are taken from TCRdb and not from the paper's own processing. This repertoire shows roughly 350,000 distinct CDR3 sequences, approximately 15% found once; its top ten account for less than 35%. Specified time point: newly diagnosed GD, antithyroid drugs for less than 3 months. Extracted PBMC RNA gave rise to the TCR library.

The sample was also linked to a second study, of T cells in Graves' hyperthyroidism and ophthalmopathy. That study adds: On the basis of clinical symptoms, serum thyroxine and TRAb, thyroid ultrasound and orbital computed tomography, diagnoses were made.

The sequence came from a man aged 40-49 years with Graves disease. The genes are TRBV5-1 and TRBJ2-1, with 7 nucleotides matching TRBD2. The source material was peripheral blood mononuclear cells (PBMCs), sampled at new diagnosis, from a patient treated with antithyroid drugs. The CDR3 loop reads CASRLGLGTNDEQFF. In DNA, the CDR3 is TGCGCCAGCAGGCTAGGACTAGGAACGAACGATGAGCAGTTCTTC.